The clone carrying this TCR beta chain was counted between two and nine times. Its cognate antigen is unknown. Original data processing: What underpinned the distant-metastasis classifier for papillary thyroid cancer was the set of CDR3 differences across clinicopathological groups. TCRdb re-analyzed the PCR reads through MiXCR. Clone size and V and J calls follow TCRdb, not the original study. The sample has approximately 16,000 clones, about 30% seen once. This entry comes from a study of metastatic and nonmetastatic thyroid tumors. Across the whole study: A comparison of repertoires was made across blood and tumor or nodule tissue from malignant and benign thyroid patients.

Thyroid surgery took place with no prior treatment in any patient. Study-wide points: As reported, TCR beta diversity in blood and tumor was significantly higher in malignant thyroid tumors than in benign nodules.

Losses at the gene ends were 7 bases for V and 1 base for J; bases not matched to a gene: 9. The CDR3 has 15 residues. The sequenced material came from tumor tissue. This sequence originates from a male donor with papillary thyroid cancer or a benign thyroid nodule (not recorded which). Some clones in this sample may be carry-over from other donors' samples. The chain links TRBV12-3 or TRBV12-4 to TRBJ1-1; the match to TRBD1 covers 7 bases. CDR3 sequence (DNA): TGTGCCAGCACGATACCCGGACAGGCGAACACTGAAGCTTTCTTT. It is translated as CASTIPGQANTEAFF.